This T cell receptor (beta chain) was sequenced for a study of blood T cells in healthy people across ages. Study-wide results and limits: Considered underestimates were the diversity estimates obtained from one million T cells. Any changes in expanded clonotypes were possibly confounded, as donor CMV status remained unknown.

The CDR3 has 12 residues. Germline values: CDR1 ENHRY, CDR2 SYGVKD. Using a J-beta primer mix together with a sample-barcoded 5' primer, a second PCR was run for about 6 to 11 cycles. CDR3-containing paired-end reads numbered at least 2.5 million in each sample. TCRdb redid the calling of the 5' RACE reads with MiXCR, one entry per CDR3 protein. The data contain roughly 800,000 distinct CDR3 sequences, roughly 26% of them singletons. This clonotype appeared a few times. Its specificity is not known. These data are also associated with another study on T cells of mothers and their children. That investigation notes: Slightly higher, non-significant overlap characterized related mother-child pairs relative to unrelated pairs.

This sequence joins TRBV10-3 and TRBJ2-5; possible D gene TRBD2, 5 bases. The DNA matches TRBJ2-7 better at its end, which makes the J call doubtful. The clonotype was recovered from a boy aged 5-17 years in good health. Sequencing was done on a sample of blood. The DNA for the CDR3 is TGTGCCATCAGTGACCACGGAGGCGAGCAGTACTTC. Translation gives CAISDHGGEQYF.